These 22 T cell receptor beta chains originate from one sample sequenced in a study of vaccination effects on CD4 cells after COVID-19. The antigens these receptors bind are not known. Before sequencing took place, the ViraFEST assay used viral peptide pools to expand antigen-specific CD4+ T cells. Isolating CD4+ T cells followed approximately 10 days of culture. PCR confirmed that the person was infected with SARS-CoV-2 between March and December 2020. Only in-frame clones appear in the TCRdb table, and some are missing; sequencing was by immunoSEQ multiplex PCR. The sample carries about 37,000 clones, roughly 73% recorded once. The specimen comprised CD4+ T cells from PBMCs cultured with a peptide pool, sampled before COVID-19 vaccination. Receptor source: a human donor who had a prior SARS-CoV-2 infection.

The gene calls are TRBV5-4 and TRBJ2-3; TRBD2 matches 8 bases. V gave up 2 bases and J gave up 1 base; unmatched junction bases: 3. Germline assignment: CDR1 SGHNT and CDR2 YYREEE (reference sequence). The CDR3 consists of 15 residues. DNA for the CDR3: TGTGCCAGCAGCTTTGACGGGGGGGGCACAGATACGCAGTATTTT. Translating gives CASSFDGGGTDTQYF.

V gene TRBV2 combines with J gene TRBJ1-2, with D tentatively TRBD1 (5 bases). The CDR3 has 13 residues. CDR1 is SNHLY and CDR2 is FYNNEI in the germline V gene. Between the trimmed V and J ends, which lost 3 bases and 2 bases, there was a span of 7 bases. Here the CDR3 reads CASSEQGNYGYTF. DNA of the CDR3: TGTGCCAGCAGTGAGCAGGGCAACTATGGCTACACCTTC.

This clone was recorded only once. The chain employs TRBV7-2 and TRBJ2-1; D is undetermined. The CDR3 covers 14 residues. CDR1 is SGHTA and CDR2 is FQGNSA in the germline V gene. V was clipped by 1 base and J by 14 bases, with 18 bases between them. DNA for the CDR3: TGTGCCAGCAGCTTAGACAGCAGACCCCTGGGGAAGTTCTTC. This sequence encodes CASSLDSRPLGKFF. The full variable domain, with the rest looked up from reference TRBV7-2 and TRBJ2-1, is GAGVSQSPSNKVTEKGKDVELRCDPISGHTALYWYRQSLGQGLEFLIYFQGNSAPDKSGLPSDRFSAERTGGSVSTLTIQRTQQEDSAVYLCASSLDSRPLGKFFGPGTRLTVL.

The rearrangement links TRBV5-1 to TRBJ2-5; D uncertain. Germline assignment: CDR1 SGHRS and CDR2 YFSETQ. There are 14 residues in the CDR3. Trimming removed 4 bases at V and 1 base at J, with 11 bases between. CDR3 sequence: CASSPSAGQETQYF. The CDR3, as DNA: TGCGCCAGCAGCCCGTCGGCAGGCCAAGAGACCCAGTACTTC.

A few counts support this clone. V is TRBV12-3 or TRBV12-4 and J is TRBJ1-5; D possibly corresponds to TRBD1 (5 bases). Between the trimmed V and J ends, which lost 5 bases and 5 bases, there was a span of 10 bases. CDR3 length: 13 residues. The chain's CDR3 is CASSKTEYQPQHF. The CDR3 DNA is TGTGCCAGCAGTAAGACAGAGTATCAGCCCCAGCATTTT.

The rearrangement joins TRBV2 to TRBJ2-7; 8 nucleotides align to TRBD2. Germline lookup yields CDR1 SNHLY and CDR2 FYNNEI. This CDR3 comprises 13 residues. The trim removed 10 bases at V and 3 bases at J, leaving 8 bases unmatched. CDR3 DNA: TGTGCCACTTCGGGAGGGCGAAACTACGAGCAGTACTTC. Translated, it gives CATSGGRNYEQYF.

The J gene is TRBJ2-1, the V gene TRBV11-3; 7 bases agree with TRBD2. Trimming took 3 bases from V and 2 from J; bases not matched to a gene: 1. The CDR3 loop spans 14 amino acids. The germline V gene has CDR1 SGHNT and CDR2 YENEEA. The CDR3 sequence is CASSFAGAYNEQFF. The CDR3 DNA reads as TGTGCCAGCAGCTTCGCGGGGGCCTACAATGAGCAGTTCTTC.

This clone was counted a single time. This sequence joins TRBV11-2 and TRBJ2-5; D gene unclear. This CDR3 region has 14 residues. The germline V gene has CDR1 SGHAT and CDR2 FQNNGV. Trimming took 3 bases from V and 4 from J, leaving 12 bases between them. The CDR3 sequence is CASSFDVLLETQYF. CDR3 in DNA: TGTGCCAGCAGCTTCGACGTCTTGTTAGAGACCCAGTACTTC.

This rearrangement joins TRBV20-1 to TRBJ1-2; no clear D gene. Germline V lookup: CDR1 DFQATT, CDR2 SNEGSKA (reference sequence). V dropped 6 bases and J dropped 4 bases, with 9 bases sitting between them. The CDR3 is 11 residues long. This chain's CDR3 is CSALNAYGYTF. In DNA form, the CDR3 reads TGCAGTGCCCTTAACGCCTATGGCTACACCTTC.

The CDR3 loop reads CASSLAIAGGQSPQHF. The CDR3 DNA reads TGTGCCAGCAGCTTAGCGATAGCAGGTGGTCAGTCGCCCCAGCATTTT. The chain carries TRBV7-6 and TRBJ1-5; D remains ambiguous. The CDR3 runs to 16 residues. Germline lookup yields CDR1 SGHVS and CDR2 FNYEAQ. V lost 0 bases and J lost 9, with 18 bases in between. The full variable domain, rest sourced from reference TRBV7-6 and TRBJ1-5, is GAGVSQSPRYKVTKRGQDVALRCDPISGHVSLYWYRQALGQGPEFLTYFNYEAQQDKSGLPNDRFSAERPEGSISTLTIQRTEQRDSAMYRCASSLAIAGGQSPQHFGDGTRLSIL.

The chain is built from TRBV2 and TRBJ2-3; D unresolved. Trimming took 6 bases from V and 0 from J, leaving 7 bases between them. Germline V gives CDR1 SNHLY, CDR2 FYNNEI. The CDR3 is made up of 13 amino acids. The CDR3 region is CASRPLSTDTQYF. The CDR3 DNA is TGTGCCAGCAGGCCACTGAGCACAGATACGCAGTATTTT.

V usage is TRBV7-2 and J usage is TRBJ2-7; the D is unclear. The V gene lost 3 bases and the J gene lost 0 bases, with 12 bases spanning the gap. CDR3 length equals 15 residues. The germline CDR1 and CDR2 sequences are SGHTA and FQGNSA. CDR3 in DNA: TGTGCCAGCAGCTTCGGACGGTTAAGCTCCTACGAGCAGTACTTC. Protein: CASSFGRLSSYEQYF.

This chain uses TRBV5-1 with TRBJ2-1; TRBD2 matches at 16 bases. Germline V CDR1 and CDR2: SGHRS, YFSETQ. The V and J ends lost 4 bases and 4 bases, in that order; junction bases with no gene match: 8. This CDR3 is 18 amino acids long. CDR3 DNA: TGCGCCAGCAGCCGGCCGGGACTAGCGGGGGGGCGATACAATGAGCAGTTCTTC. This translates into CASSRPGLAGGRYNEQFF.

This rearrangement joins TRBV6-1 to TRBJ1-5; D gene ambiguous. Trimming left V 3 bases short and J 4 bases short, with 7 bases between. The CDR3 has 13 amino acids. Germline loops: CDR1 MNHNS, CDR2 SASEGT. CDR3 amino acids: CASSEGTNQPQHF. The CDR3, as DNA: TGTGCCAGCAGTGAGGGAACGAATCAGCCCCAGCATTTT.

Here the CDR3 reads CASRGTKPGGYTF. The DNA for the CDR3 is TGCGCCAGCCGGGGGACTAAACCGGGTGGCTACACCTTC. The V gene is TRBV4-3, the J gene TRBJ1-2, with a tentative D call TRBD1 (5 bases). There are 13 residues in the CDR3. The germline V gene has CDR1 LGHNA and CDR2 YSLEER. Trimming removed 8 bases at V and 7 bases at J, with 17 bases between.

The table lists this clone with a few counts. The chain combines TRBV7-9 with TRBJ1-3, with 8 positions matching TRBD1. CDR1 is SEHNR, CDR2 FQNEAQ, per germline (reference sequence). The CDR3 runs to 16 residues. The J segment lost 0 bases and the V segment lost 5 bases, leaving 6 bases of the junction unmatched. The CDR3 nucleotides read TGTGCCAGCAGCATCGGACAGGGACTCTCTGGAAACACCATATATTTT. Protein: CASSIGQGLSGNTIYF.

The chain links TRBV5-6 to TRBJ2-7; possibly TRBD1 for D (6 bases). The CDR3 has 15 amino acids. Deletions cut 4 bases from V and 2 bases from J, with 16 bases between. Germline CDR1 SGHDT, CDR2 YYEEEE. CDR3 sequence: CASSPIQGGTYEQYF. The DNA of the CDR3 is TGTGCCAGCAGCCCGATACAGGGTGGGACCTACGAGCAGTACTTC.

V usage is TRBV30 and J usage is TRBJ2-1, with TRBD2 identical over 8 bases. V gave up 3 bases and J gave up 8 bases; unmatched junction bases: 9. The germline gives CDR1 GTSNPN, CDR2 SVGIG (reference sequence). There are 14 residues in the CDR3. CDR3 nucleotides: TGTGCCTGGAGCCCAGGGCGGGGGGTGGATGAGCAGTTCTTC. Amino acid sequence: CAWSPGRGVDEQFF.

The CDR3 loop is CAISEVNSPLHF. Written as DNA, the CDR3 is TGTGCCATCAGTGAAGTAAATTCACCCCTCCACTTT. The rearrangement joins TRBV10-3 to TRBJ1-6; D is undetermined. This CDR3 contains 12 residues. V was cut by 3 bases and J by 7 bases, with 4 bases left in between. Germline assignment: CDR1 ENHRY and CDR2 SYGVKD.

The genes are TRBV5-4 and TRBJ1-1, with 7 bases lining up with TRBD1. V shed 0 bases, J shed 4 bases, and the junction held 0 bases outside the gene matches. The length of the CDR3 is 13 residues. Germline assignment: CDR1 SGHNT and CDR2 YYREEE (reference sequence). The CDR3 here is CASSLDRGTEAFF. For the CDR3, the DNA is TGTGCCAGCAGCTTGGACAGGGGCACTGAAGCTTTCTTT.

The chain couples TRBV5-1 to TRBJ2-7, with no clear D. The V gene's germline CDR1 is SGHRS and CDR2 YFSETQ. This CDR3 contains 12 residues. Trimming left V 0 bases short and J 3 bases short, with 4 bases between. The CDR3 loop reads CASSLVGYEQYF. CDR3 DNA: TGCGCCAGCAGCTTGGTCGGCTACGAGCAGTACTTC.

The rearrangement joins TRBV15 to TRBJ2-5; a weak D match, TRBD1 (6 bases). The CDR3 totals 14 residues. The germline gives CDR1 LNHNV, CDR2 YYDKDF (reference sequence). The V end was cut by 0 bases, the J end by 2 bases, with 7 bases between. The CDR3 reads CATSRDGQQETQYF. CDR3 bases: TGTGCCACCAGCAGAGATGGACAGCAAGAGACCCAGTACTTC.